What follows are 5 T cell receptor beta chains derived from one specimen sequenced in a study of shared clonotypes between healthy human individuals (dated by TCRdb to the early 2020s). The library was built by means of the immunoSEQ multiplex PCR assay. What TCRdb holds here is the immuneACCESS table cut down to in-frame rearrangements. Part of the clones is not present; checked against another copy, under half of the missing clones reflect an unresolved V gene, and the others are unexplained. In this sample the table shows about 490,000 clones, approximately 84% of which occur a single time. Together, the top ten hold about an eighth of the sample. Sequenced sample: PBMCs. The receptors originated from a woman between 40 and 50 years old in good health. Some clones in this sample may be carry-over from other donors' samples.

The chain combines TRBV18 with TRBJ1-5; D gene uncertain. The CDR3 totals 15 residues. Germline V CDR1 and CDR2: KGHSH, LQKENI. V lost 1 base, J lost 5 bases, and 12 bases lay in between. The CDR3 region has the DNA TGTGCCAGCTCACCACAATGGGCGGCAGATCAGCCCCAGCATTTT. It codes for CASSPQWAADQPQHF.

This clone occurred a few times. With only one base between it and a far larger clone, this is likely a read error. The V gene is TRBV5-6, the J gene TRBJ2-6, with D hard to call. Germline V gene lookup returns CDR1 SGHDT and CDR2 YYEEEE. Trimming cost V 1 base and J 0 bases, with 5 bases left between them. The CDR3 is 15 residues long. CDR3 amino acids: CASSLRSSGANVLTF. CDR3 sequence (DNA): TGTGCCAGCAGCTTGCGGAGCTCTGGGGCCAACGTCCTGACTTTC.

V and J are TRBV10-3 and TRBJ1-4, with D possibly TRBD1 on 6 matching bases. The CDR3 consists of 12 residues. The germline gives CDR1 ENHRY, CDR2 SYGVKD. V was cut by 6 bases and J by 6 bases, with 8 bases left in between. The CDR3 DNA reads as TGTGCCATCAGGGGGGCTGATGAAAAACTGTTTTTT. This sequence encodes CAIRGADEKLFF.

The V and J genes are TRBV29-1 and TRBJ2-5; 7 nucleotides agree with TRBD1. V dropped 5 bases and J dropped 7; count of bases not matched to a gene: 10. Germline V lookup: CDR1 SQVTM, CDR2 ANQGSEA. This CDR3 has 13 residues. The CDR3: CSVPTGSVGTQYF. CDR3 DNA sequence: TGCAGCGTTCCGACAGGGAGTGTTGGGACCCAGTACTTC.

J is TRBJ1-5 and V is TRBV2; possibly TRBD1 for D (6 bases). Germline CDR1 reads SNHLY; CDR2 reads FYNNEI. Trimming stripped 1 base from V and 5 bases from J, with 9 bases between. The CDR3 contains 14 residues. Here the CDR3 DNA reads TGTGCCAGCAGTGAAGGGACAGCGGATCAGCCCCAGCATTTT. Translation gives CASSEGTADQPQHF.